A single sample gave rise to the 8 T cell receptor beta chains below, sequenced in a study of T cell repertoires in cytomegalovirus infection. TCRdb analysed the reads with MiXCR anew, one entry per CDR3 protein. Among under 250,000 distinct CDR3 sequences, around 12% were seen once, and the ten largest hold 1.5% to 2%. Sequenced sample: PBMCs. The source of these receptors is a human donor in good health (CMV status not recorded). Some clones in this sample may be carry-over from other donors' samples.

This clonotype was recorded many times. The chain carries TRBV7-8 and TRBJ2-5; 13 bases align to TRBD2. CDR3 length: 16 residues. V gave up 4 bases and J gave up 0 bases; unmatched junction bases: 2. CDR1 SGHVS and CDR2 FQNEAQ come from the germline V gene. The CDR3 nucleotides are TGTGCCAGCAGCTGGGGACTAGCGGGGTACCAAGAGACCCAGTACTTC. This sequence encodes CASSWGLAGYQETQYF.

To note about this clonotype: This may be a read error, as it is one base from a much larger clone. The gene calls are TRBV19 and TRBJ2-1, with D uncertain. CDR1 is LNHDA and CDR2 is SQIVND in the germline V gene (reference sequence). The ends were cut back, 3 bases at V and 9 bases at J, with 12 bases in the middle. CDR3 size: 13 residues. DNA of the CDR3: TGTGCCAGTAGTATTGGGAACCGGAGTGAGCAGTTCTTC. Protein: CASSIGNRSEQFF.

At least ten counts were recorded for this clonotype. This chain uses TRBV24-1 with TRBJ2-2; TRBD2 might be the D (5 bases). Deletions cut 4 bases from V and 0 bases from J, with 11 bases between. Germline CDR1 is KGHDR and CDR2 is SFDVKD. The CDR3 consists of 16 residues. The CDR3 region has the DNA TGTGCCACCAGTGACCCAGGAGGAGCGAACACCGGGGAGCTGTTTTTT. Its translation is CATSDPGGANTGELFF.

This clonotype was observed at least ten times. The rearrangement joins TRBV7-2 to TRBJ2-7; D is possibly TRBD2 (5 bases). The ends were cut back, 6 bases at V and 2 bases at J, with 17 bases in the middle. CDR1 is SGHTA, CDR2 FQGNSA, per germline. CDR3 length equals 15 residues. The CDR3 DNA reads TGTGCCAGCAGTCACGGGGAAATGCTTACCTACGAGCAGTACTTC. Translating it yields CASSHGEMLTYEQYF.

This clonotype has only a few counts. The rearrangement uses TRBV12-5 and TRBJ2-5, with D possibly being TRBD2 (5 bases). V was pared by 7 bases and J by 5 bases, with 14 bases between. This CDR3 region has 13 residues. Germline V gene sequence: CDR1 LGHNT, CDR2 FRNRAP. The CDR3 nucleotides read TGTGCTAGTGCCCCTGGAGGTTGGGAGACCCAGTACTTC. It codes for CASAPGGWETQYF. The whole variable domain, remainder taken from reference TRBV12-5 and TRBJ2-5, is DARVTQTPRHKVTEMGQEVTMRCQPILGHNTVFWYRQTMMQGLELLAYFRNRAPLDDSGMPKDRFSAEMPDATLATLKIQPSEPRDSAVYFCASAPGGWETQYFGPGTRLLVL.

This clonotype was observed at least ten times. The rearrangement links TRBV7-8 to TRBJ1-5; 7 positions agree with TRBD1. Germline trimming cut 5 bases from V and 3 bases from J; bases unmatched to any gene: 10. The CDR3 is 16 amino acids. Per the germline V gene, CDR1 is SGHVS and CDR2 is FQNEAQ. The chain's CDR3 is CASSPGGAGFNQPQHF. DNA for the CDR3: TGTGCCAGCAGCCCAGGGGGGGCGGGATTCAATCAGCCCCAGCATTTT.

This clonotype was counted many times. The chain recombines TRBV7-2 with TRBJ2-7; D is possibly TRBD1 (5 bases). CDR1 is SGHTA, CDR2 FQGNSA, per germline. There are 15 residues in the CDR3. V lost 5 bases to trimming and J lost 2 bases, with 16 bases between them. The CDR3 is CASSLFRQGTYEQYF. CDR3 DNA: TGTGCCAGCAGCCTCTTTCGGCAGGGCACCTACGAGCAGTACTTC. The variable domain in full, completed from reference TRBV7-2 and TRBJ2-7, reads GAGVSQSPSNKVTEKGKDVELRCDPISGHTALYWYRQSLGQGLEFLIYFQGNSAPDKSGLPSDRFSAERTGGSVSTLTIQRTQQEDSAVYLCASSLFRQGTYEQYFGPGTRLTVT.

The chain couples TRBV7-3 to TRBJ2-7, with a tentative D call TRBD2 (6 bases). The CDR3 contains 13 residues. Germline CDR1 SGHTA, CDR2 FQGTGA. Trimming removed 3 bases from V and 6 bases from J, with 12 bases in between. CDR3 residues: CASSLDYPGEQYF. In nucleotides, the CDR3 is TGTGCCAGCAGCTTGGACTACCCGGGCGAGCAGTACTTC.